The T cell receptor beta chain described here comes from a study of T-cell memory formation after mild COVID-19. Turning to this clonotype: Antigen unknown.

Constant-segment primers were used for 5'RACE, and the resulting TCR alpha and TCR beta cDNA libraries carried sample barcodes and UMIs. One entry per CDR3 protein results from TCRdb running MiXCR on the 5' RACE reads. Among about 180,000 distinct CDR3 sequences listed, approximately 17% were seen once. Germline CDR1 is SGDLS and CDR2 is YYNGEE. CDR3 size: 14 residues. The V end was cut by 4 bases, the J end by 4 bases, with 14 bases between. Notes on the study in general: CD4+ contracting clones lay mainly in CM and EM, CD8+ ones in EMRA. Confirmation of SARS-CoV-2 specificity was lacking for second-wave clones peaking day 37. There were some responding clones in pre-infection memory, which suggested that cross-reactive memory had joined.

The sequenced material came from PBMCs or a T cell subset sorted from them (not recorded which). This chain links TRBV9 with TRBJ1-2; D gene ambiguous. The receptor comes from a man aged 18 to 30 who had mild COVID-19 (a few samples of this study predate the infection). Cell type and time point are not known. The CDR3 here is CASSHQPLTYGYTF. The CDR3, as DNA: TGTGCCAGCAGCCATCAACCGCTCACCTATGGCTACACCTTC. Filled out from reference TRBV9 and TRBJ1-2, the complete variable domain reads DSGVTQTPKHLITATGQRVTLRCSPRSGDLSVYWYQQSLDQGLQFLIQYYNGEERAKGNILERFSAQQFPDLHSELNLSSLELGDSALYFCASSHQPLTYGYTFGSGTRLTVV.